This T cell receptor beta chain stems from a study of cytomegalovirus exposure and HLA in healthy donors. Overall study results and limits: Because they were indistinguishable, some V segments, including TRBV6-2 and TRBV6-3, were excluded. Confirmation was obtained in vitro that a few CMV-associated chains are specific for CMV antigens. Associated with cytomegalovirus, according to the listing, were 170 or so TCR beta chains.

This clone was seen once. The antigen remains unidentified. 13 Jbeta primers and 60 Vbeta primers were used for the PCR. TCRdb's copy holds only in-frame clones and misses some; the assay was immunoSEQ multiplex PCR. The repertoire holds about 170,000 clones, with around 85% as singletons. This CDR3 is built from 17 residues. V shed 0 bases and J 2 bases; nucleotides not matched to a gene: 9. Germline V gene lookup returns CDR1 GTSNPN and CDR2 SVGIG (reference sequence). The chain uses TRBV30 and TRBJ1-5, with TRBD1 matching 8 bases. The clonotype comes from a male donor in good health and CMV-seronegative. Sequencing was carried out using PBMCs. This chain's CDR3 is CAWSVWQDRVGNQPQHF. For the CDR3, the DNA is TGTGCCTGGAGTGTATGGCAGGACAGGGTTGGCAATCAGCCCCAGCATTTT. The full variable domain, its missing parts supplied by reference TRBV30 and TRBJ1-5, is SQTIHQWPATLVQPVGSPLSLECTVEGTSNPNLYWYRQAAGRGLQLLFYSVGIGQISSEVPQNLSASRPQDRQFILSSKKLLLSDSGFYLCAWSVWQDRVGNQPQHFGDGTRLSIL.